This T cell receptor beta chain was recorded in a study of identical twins. In TCRdb, the 5' RACE reads were re-called with MiXCR into one record per CDR3 protein. The sample lists about 210,000 distinct CDR3 sequences; around a tenth were seen once. On this clonotype: Its target is not known.

General study findings and limits: Reduced insertions were recorded for abundant cord blood beta clonotypes, with no such pattern in memory repertoires. An excess of low generation probability was shown by twin-shared out-of-frame alpha sequences.

V shed 7 bases and J shed 0 bases, with 13 bases lying between them. The CDR3 extends over 14 amino acids. Germline V CDR1 and CDR2: SQVTM, ANQGSEA. The clonotype comes from a woman between 18 and 29 years old in good health. The sample consisted of memory (CD45RO+) T cells sorted from blood. The J gene is TRBJ2-1, the V gene TRBV29-1, with D unclear. The CDR3 DNA sequence: TGCAGCGCCGTAGGCAGGAGCTCCTACAATGAGCAGTTCTTC. It encodes CSAVGRSSYNEQFF.